These 11 T cell receptor beta chains originate from one sample sequenced in a study of T cell responses to AZD1222 COVID-19 vaccine (dated by TCRdb to the early 2020s). Library preparation used the immunoSEQ multiplex PCR assay. TCRdb took this table from immuneACCESS and kept in-frame rearrangements with V and J called. Such tables lack part of the clones; where checked against another copy, unresolved V genes explain under half of the gap, and the rest is unexplained. The sample profile shows roughly 170,000 clones; 94% of them were found once. The ten largest account for about 1.5% of the sample. The sample's time point, from its label and the paper: about 28 days (+/-7) after the second vaccine dose. The sequencing used peripheral blood, collected 28 days after the second AZD1222 dose. All receptors come from an adult who received the AZD1222 COVID-19 vaccine.

This chain connects TRBV3-1 (or the pseudogene TRBV3-2) to TRBJ2-7; TRBD1 is a possible D gene (7 bases). Trimming shortened V by 7 bases and J by 4 bases, and 14 bases separated the two germline ends. CDR1 is LGHDT and CDR2 is YNNKEL in the germline V gene (reference sequence). CDR3 length equals 13 residues. The CDR3 DNA is TGTGCCAGCACGAACAGGGGAGGATACGAGCAGTACTTC. It codes for CASTNRGGYEQYF.

The V and J genes are TRBV6-8 and TRBJ1-2, with 7 bases aligning to TRBD1. J lost 8 bases, V lost 9 bases, and 9 bases had no gene match. Germline V gene sequence: CDR1 MNHGY, CDR2 SAAAGT. This CDR3 contains 12 residues. CDR3 loop: CASPKGAGGYTF. The CDR3, as DNA: TGTGCCAGTCCGAAGGGGGCAGGGGGCTACACCTTC.

The rearrangement joins TRBV6-1 to TRBJ2-1, with 11 bases lining up with TRBD1. CDR1 and CDR2 (germline): MNHNS, SASEGT. V shed 7 bases, J shed 7 bases, and the junction held 9 bases outside the gene matches. The CDR3 extends over 15 amino acids. The CDR3 nucleotides are TGTGCCAGCAAGTTCCGGGACAGGGGGAATAATGAGCAGTTCTTC. Protein product: CASKFRDRGNNEQFF.

This chain connects TRBV7-2 to TRBJ1-1; the match to TRBD1 covers 7 bases. From germline, CDR1 is SGHTA and CDR2 FQGNSA. V shed 7 bases and J 6 bases; nucleotides not matched to a gene: 8. The CDR3 extends over 13 amino acids. The DNA for the CDR3 is TGTGCCAGCAAGATAGGACAGGCGTCTGAAGCTTTCTTT. This translates into CASKIGQASEAFF.

V usage is TRBV18 and J usage is TRBJ1-2, with TRBD1 matching over 7 bases. CDR3 length: 14 amino acids. CDR1 and CDR2 from the germline V gene are KGHSH and LQKENI. Trimming removed 6 bases from V and 6 bases from J; junction bases left unmatched: 10. CDR3 nucleotides: TGTGCCAGCTCCCAAGACAGGGTGCCGAATGGCTACACCTTC. This translates into CASSQDRVPNGYTF.

This sequence joins TRBV10-1 and TRBJ1-2; D is undetermined. Germline-derived CDR1 and CDR2 are WNHNN and SYGVQD (reference sequence). V was shortened by 2 bases and J by 8 bases, with 12 bases between the two germline ends. The CDR3 length is 13 residues. This CDR3 is CASSEKSPRGYTF. For the CDR3, the DNA is TGCGCCAGCAGTGAGAAGTCCCCGCGGGGCTACACCTTC.

Only one count was recorded for this clone. The chain uses TRBV7-2 and TRBJ1-2; D is unclear. Germline V gene lookup returns CDR1 SGHTA and CDR2 FQGNSA. Trimming cost V 1 base and J 8 bases, with 14 bases left between them. The CDR3 runs 14 residues. The CDR3 here is CASSLVNARIGYTF. Here the CDR3 DNA reads TGTGCCAGCAGCTTAGTTAACGCGAGGATCGGCTACACCTTC.

The chain joins TRBV18 to TRBJ1-2; D gene unclear. CDR1 KGHSH and CDR2 LQKENI come from the germline V gene. The CDR3 is 16 residues long. V was trimmed by 3 bases and J by 4 bases, leaving 18 bases between them. The CDR3 DNA reads TGTGCCAGCTCACCGGGCATGAGTTACCCTACCTATGGCTACACCTTC. This sequence encodes CASSPGMSYPTYGYTF.

V and J are TRBV4-2 and TRBJ2-5; D is perhaps TRBD2 (6 bases). The CDR3 loop spans 15 amino acids. V gave up 2 bases and J gave up 5 bases, with 15 bases separating them. CDR1 is LGHNA, CDR2 YNFKEQ, per germline. The DNA for the CDR3 is TGTGCCAGCAGCCAAAAAGCGGGTTGGGGGGAGACCCAGTACTTC. Translating gives CASSQKAGWGETQYF.

This clone was recorded once. The chain's CDR3 is CATSKDGNQPQHF. The CDR3 DNA sequence: TGTGCCACCAGCAAAGACGGGAATCAGCCCCAGCATTTT. The J gene is TRBJ1-5, the V gene TRBV24-1; D remains unclear. The CDR3 is 13 amino acids. Germline CDR1 and CDR2: KGHDR and SFDVKD. V was shortened by 7 bases and J by 4 bases, with 10 bases between the two germline ends.

The V call is TRBV19, the J call TRBJ2-7, with 9 bases that match TRBD1. The CDR3 is 18 residues long. Losses at the gene ends were 3 bases for V and 5 bases for J; bases not matched to a gene: 17. Germline assignment: CDR1 LNHDA and CDR2 SQIVND (reference sequence). The CDR3 region has the DNA TGTGCCAGTAGTATTATGGGGAGAACCGGGACAGGGAAGAACGAGCAGTACTTC. This codes for CASSIMGRTGTGKNEQYF.